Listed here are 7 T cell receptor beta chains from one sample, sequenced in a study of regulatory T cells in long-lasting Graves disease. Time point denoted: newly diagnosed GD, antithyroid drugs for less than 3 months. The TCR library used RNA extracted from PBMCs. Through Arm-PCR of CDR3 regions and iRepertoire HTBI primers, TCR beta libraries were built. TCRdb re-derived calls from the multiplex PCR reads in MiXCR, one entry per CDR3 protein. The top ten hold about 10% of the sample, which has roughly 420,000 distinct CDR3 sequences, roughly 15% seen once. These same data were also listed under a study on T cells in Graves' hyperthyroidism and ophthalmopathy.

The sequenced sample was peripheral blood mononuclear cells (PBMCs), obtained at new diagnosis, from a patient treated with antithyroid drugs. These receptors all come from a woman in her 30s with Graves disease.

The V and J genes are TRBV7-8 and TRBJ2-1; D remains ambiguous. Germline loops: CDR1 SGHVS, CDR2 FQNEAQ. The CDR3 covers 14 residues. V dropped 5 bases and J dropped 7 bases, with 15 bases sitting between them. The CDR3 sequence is CASSPPGRWNEQFF. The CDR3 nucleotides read TGTGCCAGCAGCCCCCCGGGCCGGTGGAATGAGCAGTTCTTC.

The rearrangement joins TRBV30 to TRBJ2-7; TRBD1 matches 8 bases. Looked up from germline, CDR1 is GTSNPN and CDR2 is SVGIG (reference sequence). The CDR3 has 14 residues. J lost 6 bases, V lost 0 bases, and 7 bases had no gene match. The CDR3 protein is CAWSVPDRGSEQYF. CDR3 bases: TGTGCCTGGAGTGTACCTGACAGGGGATCCGAGCAGTACTTC.

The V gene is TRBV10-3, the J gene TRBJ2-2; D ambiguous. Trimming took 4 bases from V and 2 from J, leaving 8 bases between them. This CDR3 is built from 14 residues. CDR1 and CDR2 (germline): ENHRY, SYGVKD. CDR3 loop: CAISADGNTGELFF. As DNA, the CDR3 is TGTGCCATCAGTGCGGACGGTAACACCGGGGAGCTGTTTTTT.

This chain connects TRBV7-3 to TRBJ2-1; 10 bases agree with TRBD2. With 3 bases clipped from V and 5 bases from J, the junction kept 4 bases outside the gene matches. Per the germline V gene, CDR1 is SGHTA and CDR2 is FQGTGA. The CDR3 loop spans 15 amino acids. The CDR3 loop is CASSFSAGGNNEQFF. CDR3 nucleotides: TGTGCCAGCAGCTTTTCAGCGGGAGGGAACAATGAGCAGTTCTTC.

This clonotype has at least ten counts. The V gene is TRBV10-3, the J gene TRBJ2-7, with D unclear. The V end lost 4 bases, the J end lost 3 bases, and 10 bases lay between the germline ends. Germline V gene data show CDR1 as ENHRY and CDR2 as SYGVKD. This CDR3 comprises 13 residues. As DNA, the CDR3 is TGTGCCATCAGTGTTACCGCTTTCTACGAGCAGTACTTC. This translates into CAISVTAFYEQYF.

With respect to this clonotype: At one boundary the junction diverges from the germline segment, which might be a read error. DNA of the CDR3: TGTACCAGCAGCTTATATGGCGGTAGCGGGAGGGCCTCCCACGAGCAGTACTTC. Amino acids: CTSSLYGGSGRASHEQYF. The gene calls are TRBV7-8 and TRBJ2-7; 11 nucleotides align to TRBD2. The CDR3 is 18 amino acids. CDR1 SGHVS and CDR2 FQNEAQ come from the germline V gene. Supplemented by reference TRBV7-8 and TRBJ2-7, the full variable domain reads GAGVSQSPRYKVAKRGQDVALRCDPISGHVSLFWYQQALGQGPEFLTYFQNEAQLDKSGLPSDRFFAERPEGSVSTLKIQRTQQEDSAVYLCTSSLYGGSGRASHEQYFGPGTRLTVT.

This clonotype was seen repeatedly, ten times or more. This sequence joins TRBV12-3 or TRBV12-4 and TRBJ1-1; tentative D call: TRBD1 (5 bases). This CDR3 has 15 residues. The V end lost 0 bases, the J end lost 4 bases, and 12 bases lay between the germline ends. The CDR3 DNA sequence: TGTGCCAGCAGTTTAGCCGTAGGGGTTGGCACTGAAGCTTTCTTT. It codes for CASSLAVGVGTEAFF.